One sample yielded the 29 T cell receptor beta chains listed below, sequenced in a study of T cell changes during pregnancy in multiple sclerosis. Using immunoSEQ multiplex PCR, the repertoire was profiled, and TCRdb retains in-frame clones only, with some absent. The sample lists roughly 40,000 clones; 90% to 95% were seen once. The sample here was CD8+ T cells from peripheral blood mononuclear cells, taken before pregnancy. These receptors were taken from a female donor with multiple sclerosis, enrolled in a pregnancy study.

V gene TRBV27 combines with J gene TRBJ2-2, with TRBD1 matching 8 bases. Germline lookup yields CDR1 MNHEY and CDR2 SMNVEV (reference sequence). V lost 4 bases and J lost 7; bases outside the gene matches: 8. This CDR3 has 15 residues. CDR3 sequence: CASSSTGATIGELFF. As DNA, the CDR3 is TGTGCCAGCAGTTCGACAGGGGCGACGATCGGGGAGCTGTTTTTT.

The chain employs TRBV7-6 and TRBJ2-1; 10 positions match TRBD2. There are 16 residues in the CDR3. Germline CDR1 SGHVS, CDR2 FNYEAQ. V trimming: 1 base; J trimming: 4 bases; junction bases outside the gene matches: 4. CDR3 loop: CASSLGVGLAYNEQFF. The CDR3 nucleotides are TGTGCCAGCAGCTTAGGGGTGGGACTAGCGTACAATGAGCAGTTCTTC.

The V call is TRBV28, the J call TRBJ2-7, with D tentatively TRBD1 (5 bases). The CDR3 is 12 residues long. Germline CDR1 is MDHEN and CDR2 is SYDVKM. V lost 1 base to trimming and J lost 6 bases, with 7 bases between them. CDR3 nucleotides: TGTGCCAGCAGTTTATTCAGGGTCGAGCAGTACTTC. This codes for CASSLFRVEQYF. Combining the CDR3 with reference TRBV28 and TRBJ2-7 gives the whole variable domain DVKVTQSSRYLVKRTGEKVFLECVQDMDHENMFWYRQDPGLGLRLIYFSYDVKMKEKGDIPEGYSVSREKKERFSLILESASTNQTSMYLCASSLFRVEQYFGPGTRLTVT.

The genes are TRBV9 and TRBJ2-2; 7 nucleotides line up with TRBD2. The V segment lost 5 bases and the J segment 1 base; nucleotides outside the gene matches: 2. The CDR3 has 14 amino acids. Germline-derived CDR1 and CDR2 are SGDLS and YYNGEE. CDR3 loop: CASRGGWNTGELFF. CDR3 DNA sequence: TGTGCCAGCAGGGGAGGGTGGAACACCGGGGAGCTGTTTTTT. Looking up the rest from reference TRBV9 and TRBJ2-2 gives the full variable domain: DSGVTQTPKHLITATGQRVTLRCSPRSGDLSVYWYQQSLDQGLQFLIQYYNGEERAKGNILERFSAQQFPDLHSELNLSSLELGDSALYFCASRGGWNTGELFFGEGSRLTVL.

This sequence joins TRBV6-1 and TRBJ1-1; 7 nucleotides line up with TRBD1. This CDR3 has 14 residues. Germline trimming cut 6 bases from V and 6 bases from J; bases unmatched to any gene: 10. Germline CDR1 and CDR2: MNHNS and SASEGT. CDR3 loop: CASRRTGSIAEAFF. The CDR3 DNA sequence: TGTGCCAGCAGAAGGACAGGTTCGATTGCTGAAGCTTTCTTT.

J is TRBJ2-7 and V is TRBV18; a possible D gene is TRBD1 (5 bases). Germline CDR1 and CDR2: KGHSH and LQKENI. The ends were cut back, 0 bases at V and 4 bases at J, with 10 bases in the middle. This CDR3 has 14 residues. Written as DNA, the CDR3 is TGTGCCAGCTCACCACCGACAGCACCTTACGAGCAGTACTTC. Translating gives CASSPPTAPYEQYF.

The rearrangement joins TRBV19 to TRBJ2-7, with 8 nucleotides matching TRBD2. V lost 5 bases and J lost 3; bases outside the gene matches: 9. The germline gives CDR1 LNHDA, CDR2 SQIVND (reference sequence). The CDR3 extends over 15 amino acids. The chain's CDR3 is CASSPGTRGIYEQYF. The CDR3 DNA reads TGTGCCAGTAGTCCCGGGACTAGGGGGATCTACGAGCAGTACTTC.

The CDR3 nucleotides read TGTGCCAGCAGCACCATCCGTACAGGGACGGGAAGAGACACTGAAGCTTTCTTT. This codes for CASSTIRTGTGRDTEAFF. V gene TRBV21-1 combines with J gene TRBJ1-1; TRBD1, the table's D call, lacks a check against the DNA. TRBV21-1 is labeled a pseudogene. The CDR3 covers 18 residues.

V gene TRBV9 combines with J gene TRBJ2-1; D gene unclear. The ends were cut back, 3 bases at V and 0 bases at J, with 10 bases in the middle. Germline CDR1 reads SGDLS; CDR2 reads YYNGEE. This CDR3 is 15 amino acids long. The CDR3 region has the DNA TGTGCCAGCAGCGGCCGGTACTCCTCCTACAATGAGCAGTTCTTC. Protein product: CASSGRYSSYNEQFF.

At least ten counts were recorded for this clone. This chain links TRBV4-2 with TRBJ2-1, with 10 bases identical to TRBD2. V shed 1 base, J shed 7 bases, and the junction held 7 bases outside the gene matches. This CDR3 spans 16 amino acids. CDR1 and CDR2 (germline): LGHNA, YNFKEQ. The chain's CDR3 is CASSQVGLAGVNEQFF. CDR3 coding DNA: TGTGCCAGCAGCCAAGTAGGGCTAGCGGGAGTAAATGAGCAGTTCTTC.

This clone has only one observation. CDR3: CASSLRLANYNEQFF. CDR3 sequence (DNA): TGTGCCAGCAGCTTAAGACTAGCGAACTACAATGAGCAGTTCTTC. This chain connects TRBV7-8 to TRBJ2-1; 8 bases map to TRBD2. CDR1 and CDR2 from the germline V gene are SGHVS and FQNEAQ. This CDR3 has 15 amino acids. The trim removed 2 bases at V and 3 bases at J, leaving 3 bases unmatched.

This clone was seen a handful of times. V is TRBV7-3 and J is TRBJ2-2; 8 positions match TRBD1. This CDR3 region has 19 residues. CDR1 and CDR2 from the germline V gene are SGHTA and FQGTGA. Trimming removed 0 bases from V and 5 bases from J; junction bases left unmatched: 14. The CDR3 here is CASSLTIGRGLTLTGELFF. The CDR3, as DNA: TGTGCCAGCAGCTTAACGATCGGCAGGGGGCTTACGTTGACCGGGGAGCTGTTTTTT.

V and J are TRBV2 and TRBJ2-7; no clear D gene. The CDR3 length is 14 residues. Germline lookup yields CDR1 SNHLY and CDR2 FYNNEI. With 3 bases removed from V and 2 bases from J, the gap between germline ends came to 11 bases. This CDR3 reads CASSELRSPYEQYF. CDR3 nucleotides: TGTGCCAGCAGTGAGCTCAGGTCCCCCTACGAGCAGTACTTC.

CDR3: CASRISGSTYNEQFF. CDR3 DNA sequence: TGTGCCAGTAGGATTAGCGGGAGTACTTACAATGAGCAGTTCTTC. The V and J genes are TRBV19 and TRBJ2-1, with 9 bases fitting TRBD2. This CDR3 contains 15 residues. Trimming removed 6 bases from V and 4 bases from J; junction bases left unmatched: 7. Germline-derived CDR1 and CDR2 are LNHDA and SQIVND (reference sequence). Full variable domain (remainder filled in from reference TRBV19 and TRBJ2-1): DGGITQSPKYLFRKEGQNVTLSCEQNLNHDAMYWYRQDPGQGLRLIYYSQIVNDFQKGDIAEGYSVSREKKESFPLTVTSAQKNPTAFYLCASRISGSTYNEQFFGPGTRLTVL.

The chain's CDR3 is CASSIQSPNEQFF. The CDR3 DNA sequence: TGTGCCAGTAGTATACAGTCCCCCAATGAGCAGTTCTTC. The chain combines TRBV19 with TRBJ2-1, with D hard to call. Per the germline V gene, CDR1 is LNHDA and CDR2 is SQIVND (reference sequence). This CDR3 is 13 amino acids long. V was cut by 2 bases and J by 6 bases, with 8 bases left in between.

The chain has TRBV27 and TRBJ2-3, with 7 bases fitting TRBD2. From germline, CDR1 is MNHEY and CDR2 SMNVEV (reference sequence). J gave up 4 bases and V 5 bases, and 9 bases lay outside the gene matches. The CDR3 totals 15 residues. The CDR3: CASSPYWGGSDTQYF. The CDR3 DNA follows: TGTGCCAGCAGTCCCTACTGGGGAGGGTCAGATACGCAGTATTTT.

The J gene is TRBJ2-7, the V gene TRBV28; 9 nucleotides match TRBD1. Germline CDR1 is MDHEN and CDR2 is SYDVKM. V shed 6 bases and J 9 bases; nucleotides not matched to a gene: 12. The CDR3 runs to 14 residues. The chain's CDR3 is CASSPDRGPLGQYF. The CDR3, as DNA: TGTGCCAGCAGCCCGGACAGGGGACCTCTTGGGCAGTACTTC.

The chain links TRBV5-5 to TRBJ1-2; 7 bases are a match to TRBD1. This CDR3 region has 13 residues. Per the germline V gene, CDR1 is SGHKS and CDR2 is YYEKEE (reference sequence). Trimming at V came to 6 bases and at J to 5 bases, leaving 7 bases not matched to a gene. The CDR3, as DNA: TGTGCCAGCATCCCGGGACAGACATATGGCTACACCTTC. It codes for CASIPGQTYGYTF.

V is TRBV28 and J is TRBJ1-1; D might be TRBD1 (5 bases). Germline CDR1 is MDHEN and CDR2 is SYDVKM. Trimming removed 3 bases from V and 5 bases from J, with 16 bases in between. This CDR3 comprises 15 residues. The CDR3 protein is CASSFRFGGETEAFF. The CDR3, as DNA: TGTGCCAGCAGTTTTCGTTTCGGGGGGGAAACTGAAGCTTTCTTT.

The chain combines TRBV28 with TRBJ2-5; D call uncertain. This CDR3 region has 12 residues. CDR1 MDHEN and CDR2 SYDVKM come from the germline V gene. V lost 1 base and J lost 5, with 5 bases in between. The CDR3 DNA reads as TGTGCCAGCAGTTTATCTAGGGAGACCCAGTACTTC. This sequence encodes CASSLSRETQYF.

The genes are TRBV7-8 and TRBJ2-7, with D possibly being TRBD2 (5 bases). The V end was cut by 4 bases, the J end by 5 bases, with 21 bases between. The CDR3 spans 16 residues. Germline V lookup: CDR1 SGHVS, CDR2 FQNEAQ. The CDR3 region is CASSSKIRGSLDEQYF. The CDR3 coding sequence is TGTGCCAGCAGCTCAAAAATACGGGGATCCCTCGACGAGCAGTACTTC.

The chain carries TRBV28 and TRBJ2-2; D is possibly TRBD2 (6 bases). CDR1 and CDR2 from the germline V gene are MDHEN and SYDVKM. V lost 3 bases to trimming and J lost 3 bases, with 11 bases between them. The length of the CDR3 is 15 residues. CDR3 sequence reads: CASSLTGSDTGELFF. CDR3 coding DNA: TGTGCCAGCAGTTTGACCGGGAGTGACACCGGGGAGCTGTTTTTT.

Notes on this clone: This sample also contains other DNA sequences that code for the same CDR3. The chain links TRBV4-1 to TRBJ2-7; D not resolved. This CDR3 has 13 residues. Germline lookup yields CDR1 MGHRA and CDR2 YSYEKL. Trimming shortened V by 1 base and J by 3 bases, and 7 bases separated the two germline ends. CDR3 protein: CASSQVGGYEQYF. CDR3 nucleotides: TGCGCCAGCAGCCAAGTTGGCGGCTACGAGCAGTACTTC.

The chain uses TRBV18 and TRBJ1-4; 9 bases are a match to TRBD1. The J segment lost 8 bases and the V segment lost 3 bases, leaving 10 bases of the junction unmatched. CDR1 is KGHSH, CDR2 LQKENI, per germline. The CDR3 contains 16 residues. The CDR3 DNA follows: TGTGCCAGCTCACCCTTATCGGGACAGGGCTTGGAAAAACTGTTTTTT. This codes for CASSPLSGQGLEKLFF.

The rearrangement uses TRBV28 and TRBJ2-2, with 7 bases lining up with TRBD1. CDR3 size: 13 residues. The germline V gene encodes CDR1 MDHEN and CDR2 SYDVKM. Trimming removed 7 bases from V and 5 bases from J; junction bases left unmatched: 4. The CDR3: CASKAGGTGELFF. The CDR3 region has the DNA TGTGCCAGCAAGGCAGGGGGAACCGGGGAGCTGTTTTTT.

The J gene is TRBJ2-5, the V gene TRBV13, with 7 positions matching TRBD1. Germline-derived CDR1 and CDR2 are PRHDT and FYEKMQ (reference sequence). CDR3 length equals 13 residues. Trimming at V came to 5 bases and at J to 2 bases, leaving 2 bases not matched to a gene. CDR3 protein: CASSEGQQETQYF. In nucleotides, the CDR3 is TGTGCCAGCAGCGAGGGACAGCAAGAGACCCAGTACTTC. The full variable domain, its missing parts supplied by reference TRBV13 and TRBJ2-5, is AAGVIQSPRHLIKEKRETATLKCYPIPRHDTVYWYQQGPGQDPQFLISFYEKMQSDKGSIPDRFSAQQFSDYHSELNMSSLELGDSALYFCASSEGQQETQYFGPGTRLLVL.

V usage is TRBV23-1 and J usage is TRBJ2-5; D uncertain. TRBV23-1 is an open reading frame, and its role is uncertain. V was clipped by 7 bases and J by 4 bases, with 13 bases between them. This CDR3 has 13 amino acids. The CDR3 protein is CASTRQNGETQYF. Written as DNA, the CDR3 is TGCGCCAGCACCAGACAAAACGGAGAGACCCAGTACTTC.

On this clone: The junction and the germline gene differ at one end; a read error may be behind it. V usage is TRBV7-7 and J usage is TRBJ1-1; 8 nucleotides match TRBD1. The germline CDR1 and CDR2 sequences are SSHAT and FNYEAQ (reference sequence). The CDR3 sequence is 13 residues long. CDR3 in amino acids: CASSLGTGTEAFF. The CDR3 DNA sequence: TGTGCTAGCAGCTTAGGGACAGGCACTGAAGCTTTCTTT.

The rearrangement uses TRBV28 and TRBJ2-1, with 9 bases identical to TRBD2. J was trimmed by 4 bases and V by 6 bases; bases with no gene match: 13. The CDR3 covers 17 residues. Germline values: CDR1 MDHEN, CDR2 SYDVKM. CDR3 sequence: CASSPGLSGRAYNEQFF. As DNA, the CDR3 is TGTGCCAGCAGCCCAGGGCTTAGCGGGAGAGCTTACAATGAGCAGTTCTTC.